Listed below are T cell receptor beta chains from one sample, sequenced in a study of T-cell reconstitution after alpha-beta-depleted transplantation in children. TCRdb analysed the PCR reads with MiXCR anew, one entry per CDR3 protein. The table includes hundreds of thousands of distinct CDR3 sequences, under 15% detected once. The starting material was PBMCs, mostly from graft donor cells, obtained 360 days after TCRalphabeta/CD19-depleted stem cell transplant. The receptors were gathered from a male patient between 5 and 17 years old who had a stem cell transplant for acute myeloid leukemia, so the T cells may come from the graft donor. Both conserved end residues are part of each CDR3. A D gene is named only where the DNA matches it firmly. A row's size may be missing; if present it is once, few, many or a size class.

D: .
J: TRBJ1-4
V: TRBV12-3/TRBV12-4
size: many
CDR3: CASSLAGADKLFF
DNA: TGTGCCAGCAGTTTGGCGGGGGCCGATAAACTGTTTTTT

D: TRBD2
J: TRBJ2-3
V: TRBV11-3
size: .
CDR3: CASSRGGLREDTQYF
DNA: TGTGCCAGCAGCCGGGGGGGACTACGTGAGGATACGCAGTATTTT

D: .
J: TRBJ1-4
V: TRBV5-1
size: once
CDR3: CASSLALRGPNEKLFF
DNA: TGCGCCAGCAGCTTGGCTCTACGGGGGCCAAATGAAAAACTGTTTTTT

D: TRBD1
J: TRBJ1-6
V: TRBV12-3/TRBV12-4
size: many
CDR3: CASSRNRGRIGNSPLHF
DNA: TGTGCCAGCAGTCGCAACAGGGGGCGCATAGGTAATTCACCCCTCCACTTT

D: .
J: TRBJ1-5
V: TRBV29-1
size: many
CDR3: CSVEIQRDQPQHF
DNA: TGCAGCGTTGAAATACAGAGGGATCAGCCCCAGCATTTT

D: .
J: TRBJ2-7
V: TRBV6-5
size: few
CDR3: CASSYTLGARPYEQYF
DNA: TGTGCCAGCAGTTACACACTAGGGGCCCGGCCCTACGAGCAGTACTTC

D: .
J: TRBJ2-5
V: TRBV5-1
size: .
CDR3: CASSWNVGSKETQYF
DNA: TGCGCCAGCAGTTGGAATGTAGGGTCAAAAGAGACCCAGTACTTC

D: .
J: TRBJ2-7
V: TRBV12-3/TRBV12-4
size: many
CDR3: CASSPNGGLYEQYF
DNA: TGTGCCAGCAGTCCCAACGGGGGCTTATACGAGCAGTACTTC

D: .
J: TRBJ2-3
V: TRBV7-6
size: many
CDR3: CASSLAGSADTQYF
DNA: TGTGCCAGCAGCTTAGCAGGGTCCGCAGATACGCAGTATTTT

D: .
J: TRBJ2-7
V: TRBV28
size: medium-sized
CDR3: CASRQTAGTHLEQYF
DNA: TGTGCCAGCAGGCAAACCGCCGGGACCCACCTCGAGCAGTACTTC